The subject of this entry is one T cell receptor beta chain. This entry belongs to a study of control samples from healthy donors and cancer patients. Clones were sequenced by immunoSEQ multiplex PCR, and TCRdb holds only the in-frame ones, with some missing. The sample carries 100,000 to 150,000 clones, 85% to 95% recorded once. The CDR3 length is 15 residues. Germline CDR1 SGHDT, CDR2 YYEEEE. V lost 4 bases to trimming and J lost 7 bases, with 20 bases between them. The chain recombines TRBV5-6 with TRBJ1-2, with D possibly TRBD1 on 6 matching bases. The receptor was isolated from a man over 45 with head and neck cancer. Sequencing was carried out using PBMCs. As DNA, the CDR3 is TGTGCCAGCAGCCCCGGGTATTTCCAGGGGAGTGGCTACACCTTC. Protein: CASSPGYFQGSGYTF.